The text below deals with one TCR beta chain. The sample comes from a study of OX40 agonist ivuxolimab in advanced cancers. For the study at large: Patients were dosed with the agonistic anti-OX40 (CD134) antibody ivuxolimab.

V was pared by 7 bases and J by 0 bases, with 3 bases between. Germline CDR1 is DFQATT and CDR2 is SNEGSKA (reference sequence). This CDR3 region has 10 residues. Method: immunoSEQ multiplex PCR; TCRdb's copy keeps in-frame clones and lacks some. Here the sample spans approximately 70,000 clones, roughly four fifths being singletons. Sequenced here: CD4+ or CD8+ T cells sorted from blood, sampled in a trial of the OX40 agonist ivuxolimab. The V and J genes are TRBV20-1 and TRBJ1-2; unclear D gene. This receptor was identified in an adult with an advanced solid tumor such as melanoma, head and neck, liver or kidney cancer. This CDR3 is CSGSNYGYTF. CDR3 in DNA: TGCAGTGGATCTAACTATGGCTACACCTTC.